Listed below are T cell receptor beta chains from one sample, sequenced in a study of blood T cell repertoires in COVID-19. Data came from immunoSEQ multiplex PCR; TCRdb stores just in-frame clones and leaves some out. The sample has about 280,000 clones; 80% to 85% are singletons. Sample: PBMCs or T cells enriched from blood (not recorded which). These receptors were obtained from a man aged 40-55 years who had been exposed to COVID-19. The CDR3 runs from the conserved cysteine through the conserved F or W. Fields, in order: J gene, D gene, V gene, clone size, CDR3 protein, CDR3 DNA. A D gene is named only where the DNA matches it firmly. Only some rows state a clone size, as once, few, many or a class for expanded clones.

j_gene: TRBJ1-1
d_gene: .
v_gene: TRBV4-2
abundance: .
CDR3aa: CASSPGGGTNTEAFF
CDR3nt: TGTGCCAGCAGCCCCGGGGGGGGCACGAACACTGAAGCTTTCTTT

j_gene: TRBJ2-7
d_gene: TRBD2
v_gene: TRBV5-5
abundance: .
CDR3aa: CASSLYETSPTQQYF
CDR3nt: TGTGCCAGCAGCTTGTACGAGACTAGCCCTACGCAGCAGTACTTC

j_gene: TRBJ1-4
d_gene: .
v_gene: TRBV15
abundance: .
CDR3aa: CATSRDTGRGGEKLFF
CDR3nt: TGTGCCACCAGCAGAGATACAGGGAGAGGAGGTGAAAAACTGTTTTTT

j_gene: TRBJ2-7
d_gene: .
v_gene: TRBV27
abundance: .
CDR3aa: CASSLSGTPGEQYF
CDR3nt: TGTGCCAGCAGTTTATCTGGCACCCCGGGGGAGCAGTACTTC

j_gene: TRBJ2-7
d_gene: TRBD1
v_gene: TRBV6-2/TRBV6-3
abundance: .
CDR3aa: CASSDPGQGRSYEQYF
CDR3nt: TGTGCCAGCAGTGATCCGGGACAGGGACGTTCCTACGAGCAGTACTTC

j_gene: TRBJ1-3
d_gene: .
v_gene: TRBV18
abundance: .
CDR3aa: CASSPTRDYSGNTIYF
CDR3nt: TGTGCCAGCTCACCGACACGGGACTACTCTGGAAACACCATATATTTT

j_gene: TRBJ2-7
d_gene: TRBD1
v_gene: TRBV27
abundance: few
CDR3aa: CASSLKPGQGLREQYF
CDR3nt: TGTGCCAGCAGTCTTAAACCGGGACAGGGGCTCCGCGAGCAGTACTTC

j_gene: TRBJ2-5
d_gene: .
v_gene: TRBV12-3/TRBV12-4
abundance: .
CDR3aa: CASSGAAQETQYF
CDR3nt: TGTGCCAGCAGTGGGGCGGCCCAAGAGACCCAGTACTTC

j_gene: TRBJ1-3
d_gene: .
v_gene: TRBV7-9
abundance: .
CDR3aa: CASSPAGAVSGNTIYF
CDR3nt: TGTGCCAGCAGCCCTGCAGGGGCCGTCTCTGGAAACACCATATATTTT

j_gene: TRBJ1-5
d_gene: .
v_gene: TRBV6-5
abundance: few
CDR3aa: CASSKQGRQPQHF
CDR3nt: TGTGCCAGCAGTAAACAGGGCCGCCAGCCCCAGCATTTT

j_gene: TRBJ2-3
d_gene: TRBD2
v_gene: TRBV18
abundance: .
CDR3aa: CASSPGLAGQDTQYF
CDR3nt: TGTGCCAGCTCACCGGGACTAGCGGGACAAGATACGCAGTATTTT

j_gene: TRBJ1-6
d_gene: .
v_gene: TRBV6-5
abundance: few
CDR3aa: CASTIEEQGRSPLHF
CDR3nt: TGTGCCAGCACCATAGAGGAACAGGGACGTTCACCCCTCCACTTT

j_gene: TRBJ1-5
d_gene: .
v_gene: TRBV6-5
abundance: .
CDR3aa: CASSGIPPFDQPQHF
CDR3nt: TGTGCCAGCTCGGGAATACCACCGTTTGATCAGCCCCAGCATTTT

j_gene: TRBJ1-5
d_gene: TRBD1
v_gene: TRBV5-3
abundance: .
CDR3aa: CARTEPGTASNQPQHF
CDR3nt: TGTGCCAGAACCGAACCAGGGACAGCTAGCAATCAGCCCCAGCATTTT

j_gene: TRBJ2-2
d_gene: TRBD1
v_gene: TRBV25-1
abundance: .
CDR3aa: CASSAGTGGTSITGELFF
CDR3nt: TGTGCCAGCAGTGCTGGGACAGGGGGGACCTCTATTACCGGGGAGCTGTTTTTT

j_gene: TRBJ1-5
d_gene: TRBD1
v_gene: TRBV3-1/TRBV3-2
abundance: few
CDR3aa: CASSQDLGQGNQPQHF
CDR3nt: TGTGCCAGCAGCCAAGACCTTGGACAGGGCAATCAGCCCCAGCATTTT

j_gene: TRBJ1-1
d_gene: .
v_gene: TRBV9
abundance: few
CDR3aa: CASSVSEATEAFF
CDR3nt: TGTGCCAGCAGCGTATCTGAGGCCACTGAAGCTTTCTTT

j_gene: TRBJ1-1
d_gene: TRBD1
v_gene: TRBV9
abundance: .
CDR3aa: CASSSQGGNTEAFF
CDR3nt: TGTGCCAGCAGCTCTCAGGGGGGGAACACTGAAGCTTTCTTT

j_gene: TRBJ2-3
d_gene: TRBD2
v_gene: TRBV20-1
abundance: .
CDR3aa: CSASRASGSITDTQYF
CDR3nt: TGCAGTGCTAGTCGGGCTAGCGGGAGTATCACAGATACGCAGTATTTT

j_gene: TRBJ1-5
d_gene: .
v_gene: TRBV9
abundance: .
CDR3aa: CASSIRGSGQPQHF
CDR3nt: TGTGCCAGCAGCATCAGGGGCTCGGGTCAGCCCCAGCATTTT

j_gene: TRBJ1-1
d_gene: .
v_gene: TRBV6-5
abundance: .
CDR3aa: CASSYFSGTEAFF
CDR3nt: TGTGCCAGCAGTTACTTTAGCGGCACTGAAGCTTTCTTT

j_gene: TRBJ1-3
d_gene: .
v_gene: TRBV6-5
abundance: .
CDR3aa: CASSYPPWEDRNTIYF
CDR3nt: TGTGCCAGCAGTTACCCCCCTTGGGAGGACCGAAACACCATATATTTT

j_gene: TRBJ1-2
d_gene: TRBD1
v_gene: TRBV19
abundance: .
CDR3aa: CASRGGQYYGYTF
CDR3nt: TGTGCCAGTAGAGGGGGACAGTACTATGGCTACACCTTC

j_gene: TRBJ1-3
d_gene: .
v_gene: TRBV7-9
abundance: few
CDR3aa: CASSGPGIGNTIYF
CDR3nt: TGTGCCAGCAGCGGCCCAGGGATTGGAAACACCATATATTTT

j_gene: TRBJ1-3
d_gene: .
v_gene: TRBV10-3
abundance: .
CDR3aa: CAISESLSVGNTIYF
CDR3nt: TGTGCCATCAGTGAGTCTTTGAGTGTTGGAAACACCATATATTTT

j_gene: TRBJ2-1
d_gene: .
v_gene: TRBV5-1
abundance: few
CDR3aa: CASSLVDPRDYNEQFF
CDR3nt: TGCGCCAGCAGCTTGGTGGACCCGAGGGACTACAATGAGCAGTTCTTC

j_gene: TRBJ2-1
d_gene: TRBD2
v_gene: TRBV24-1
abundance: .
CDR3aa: CATSDTSVGNEQFF
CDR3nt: TGTGCCACCAGTGATACTAGCGTGGGAAATGAGCAGTTCTTC

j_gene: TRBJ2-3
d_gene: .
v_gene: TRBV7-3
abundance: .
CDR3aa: CASSPGFGDTQYF
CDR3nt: TGTGCCAGCAGCCCAGGGTTCGGGGATACGCAGTATTTT

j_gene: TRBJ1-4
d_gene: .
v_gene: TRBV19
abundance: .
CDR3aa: CASRGAFAGLSEKLFF
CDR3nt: TGTGCCAGTCGGGGTGCCTTCGCCGGATTAAGTGAAAAACTGTTTTTT

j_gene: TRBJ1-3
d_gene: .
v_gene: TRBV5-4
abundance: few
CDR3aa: CASSLRDTSSGNTIYF
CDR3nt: TGTGCCAGCAGCTTACGGGACACCAGCTCTGGAAACACCATATATTTT

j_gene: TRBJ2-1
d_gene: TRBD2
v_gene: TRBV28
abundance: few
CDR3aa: CASISGRAENEQFF
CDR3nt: TGTGCCAGCATTAGCGGGAGGGCCGAGAATGAGCAGTTCTTC

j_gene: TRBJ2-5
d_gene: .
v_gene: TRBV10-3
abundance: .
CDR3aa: CAISGAGPETQYF
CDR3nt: TGTGCCATCAGTGGTGCAGGTCCAGAGACCCAGTACTTC

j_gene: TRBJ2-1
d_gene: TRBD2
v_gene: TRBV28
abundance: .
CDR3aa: CASSLASGSSYNEQFF
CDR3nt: TGTGCCAGCAGTCTCGCTAGCGGTAGCTCCTACAATGAGCAGTTCTTC

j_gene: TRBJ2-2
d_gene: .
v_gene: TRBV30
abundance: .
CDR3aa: CAWLRWTINTGELFF
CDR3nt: TGTGCCTGGCTTCGCTGGACTATTAACACCGGGGAGCTGTTTTTT

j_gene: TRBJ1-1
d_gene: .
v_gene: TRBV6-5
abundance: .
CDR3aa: CATSSTRVAFF
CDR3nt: TGTGCCACCTCAAGCACCAGGGTCGCTTTCTTT

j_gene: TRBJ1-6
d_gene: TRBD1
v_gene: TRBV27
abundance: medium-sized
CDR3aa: CASRGQGNSPLHF
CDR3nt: TGTGCCAGCCGAGGACAGGGTAATTCACCCCTCCACTTT

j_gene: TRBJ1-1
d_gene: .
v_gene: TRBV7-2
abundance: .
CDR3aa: CASSLQGRNTEAFF
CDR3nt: TGTGCCAGCAGCTTACAGGGGCGTAACACTGAAGCTTTCTTT

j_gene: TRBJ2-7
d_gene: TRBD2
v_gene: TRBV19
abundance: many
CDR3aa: CASSIDRLAVYEQYF
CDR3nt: TGTGCCAGTAGTATAGACCGGCTAGCGGTCTACGAGCAGTACTTC

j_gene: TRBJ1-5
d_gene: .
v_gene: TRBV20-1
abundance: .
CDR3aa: CSASEGGSNSNQPQHF
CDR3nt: TGCAGTGCTAGTGAAGGAGGATCCAATAGCAATCAGCCCCAGCATTTT

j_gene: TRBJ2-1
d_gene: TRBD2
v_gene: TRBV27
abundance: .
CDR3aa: CASSPGTSGSINEQFF
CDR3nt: TGTGCCAGCAGTCCCGGGACTAGCGGGAGCATCAATGAGCAGTTCTTC

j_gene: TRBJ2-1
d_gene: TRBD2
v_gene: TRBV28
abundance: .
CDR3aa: CASGGSGSGVGEQFF
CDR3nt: TGTGCCAGCGGGGGTAGCGGGAGTGGGGTAGGTGAGCAGTTCTTC

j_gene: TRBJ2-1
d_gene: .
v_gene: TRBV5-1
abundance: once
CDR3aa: CASLLTRGPYNEQFF
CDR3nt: TGCGCCAGCCTTCTAACTCGCGGCCCCTACAATGAGCAGTTCTTC

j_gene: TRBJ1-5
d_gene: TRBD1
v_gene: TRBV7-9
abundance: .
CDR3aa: CASSSDRGLEPQHF
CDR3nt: TGTGCCAGCAGCTCAGACAGGGGGCTGGAGCCCCAGCATTTT

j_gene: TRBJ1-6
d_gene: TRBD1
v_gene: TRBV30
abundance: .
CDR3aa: CATDRGLHNSPLHF
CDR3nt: TGTGCCACAGACAGGGGCCTTCATAATTCACCCCTCCACTTT

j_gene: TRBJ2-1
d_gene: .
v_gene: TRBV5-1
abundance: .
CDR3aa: CASSPGDMQPYNEQFF
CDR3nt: TGCGCCAGCAGCCCTGGGGACATGCAACCATACAATGAGCAGTTCTTC

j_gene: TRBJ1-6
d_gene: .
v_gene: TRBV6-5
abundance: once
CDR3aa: CASSYGGRPLHF
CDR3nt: TGTGCCAGCAGTTACGGGGGCAGGCCCCTCCACTTT